These 4 T cell receptor beta chains originate from one sample sequenced in a study of T cells in Graves' hyperthyroidism and ophthalmopathy. TCR beta CDR3 regions were amplified from RNA transcripts. First-round RT-PCR with HTBI primers amplified the TCR CDR3 region. TCRdb independently ran MiXCR on the multiplex PCR reads; one entry per CDR3 protein. The profile shows some 300,000 distinct CDR3 sequences, around 16% of them singletons. Material for sequencing was blood. These receptors came from a man aged 25-40 years with Graves' hyperthyroidism.

The chain uses TRBV2 and TRBJ1-6, with D tentatively TRBD1 (6 bases). CDR1 is SNHLY and CDR2 is FYNNEI in the germline V gene. The V gene lost 4 bases and the J gene lost 0 bases, with 10 bases spanning the gap. The CDR3 has 16 residues. CDR3 nucleotides: TGTGCCAGCAGTGGGACAGCCAGCTCCTATAATTCACCCCTCCACTTT. As protein: CASSGTASSYNSPLHF.

This clonotype was picked up many times. The chain employs TRBV30 and TRBJ2-7, with D maybe TRBD2 (5 bases). Between the trimmed V and J ends, which lost 0 bases and 3 bases, there was a span of 9 bases. This CDR3 has 13 amino acids. In germline, CDR1 is GTSNPN, CDR2 SVGIG (reference sequence). CDR3 DNA sequence: TGTGCCTGGAGTGTTAGCGCGGGCTACGAGCAGTACTTC. Residues: CAWSVSAGYEQYF.

The chain combines TRBV10-3 with TRBJ2-1; 9 bases agree with TRBD1. The length of the CDR3 is 15 residues. Per germline, CDR1 ENHRY and CDR2 SYGVKD. The trim removed 2 bases at V and 3 bases at J, leaving 2 bases unmatched. The CDR3 DNA reads as TGTGCCATCAGTGAGGGGACAGGGATCTACAATGAGCAGTTCTTC. Its protein product is CAISEGTGIYNEQFF.

This clonotype has at least ten counts. J is TRBJ2-1 and V is TRBV7-9, with a possible D match to TRBD1 (5 bases). V was cut by 1 base and J by 6 bases, with 16 bases left in between. There are 16 residues in the CDR3. CDR1 and CDR2 (germline): SEHNR, FQNEAQ (reference sequence). CDR3 loop: CASSLVLGFRGNEQFF. The CDR3, as DNA: TGTGCCAGCAGCTTAGTGTTGGGATTTAGGGGCAATGAGCAGTTCTTC.